One T cell receptor (beta chain) is described in this entry. The target antigen is unknown. This entry belongs to a study of CD8+CD57+ T cells in acquired aplastic anemia. Looking at the study overall: Read counts for CD4+ cells (from healthy donors) averaged about 10.8 million. General observations from the study: The study identified about 30 CD8+ CDR3 sequences shared by patients and controls.

The template used for profiling TCR beta VDJ and CDR3 was genomic DNA. TCRdb fed the reads into MiXCR, producing one record per CDR3 protein. The sample has 350,000 to 450,000 distinct CDR3 sequences; approximately 70% are singletons. V lost 4 bases, J lost 3 bases, and 11 bases stayed unmatched. This CDR3 is 15 amino acids long. From germline, CDR1 is DFQATT and CDR2 SNEGSKA (reference sequence). The sequenced sample was sorted CD4+, CD8+, or CD8+CD57+ T cells (not recorded which) from PBMCs. The chain uses TRBV20-1 and TRBJ1-1; 7 nucleotides agree with TRBD1. The clonotype originates from a human donor in good health, serving as a control. The CDR3 here is CSAKWALTGHTEAFF. The CDR3 DNA reads TGCAGTGCTAAATGGGCCCTGACAGGGCACACTGAAGCTTTCTTT.